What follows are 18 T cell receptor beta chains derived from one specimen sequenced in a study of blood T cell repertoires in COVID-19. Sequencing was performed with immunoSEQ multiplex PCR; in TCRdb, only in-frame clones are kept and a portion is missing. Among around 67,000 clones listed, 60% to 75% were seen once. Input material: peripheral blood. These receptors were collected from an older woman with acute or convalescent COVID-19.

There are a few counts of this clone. In DNA form, the CDR3 reads TGTGCCAGCAGTGAACCCGCTGGAGGGAGCTCCTATAATTCACCCCTCCACTTT. It translates to CASSEPAGGSSYNSPLHF. The chain is built from TRBV6-1 and TRBJ1-6; D is unclear. This CDR3 contains 18 residues. The germline V gene has CDR1 MNHNS and CDR2 SASEGT. Trimming removed 2 bases from V and 0 bases from J, with 14 bases in between.

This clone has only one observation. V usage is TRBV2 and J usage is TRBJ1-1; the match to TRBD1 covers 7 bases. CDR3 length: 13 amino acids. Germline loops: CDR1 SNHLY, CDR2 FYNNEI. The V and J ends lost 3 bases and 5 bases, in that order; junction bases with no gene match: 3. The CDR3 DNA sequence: TGTGCCAGCAGTGATTCGGACAGGACTGAAGCTTTCTTT. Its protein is CASSDSDRTEAFF. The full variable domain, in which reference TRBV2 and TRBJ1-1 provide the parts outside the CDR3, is EPEVTQTPSHQVTQMGQEVILRCVPISNHLYFYWYRQILGQKVEFLVSFYNNEISEKSEIFDDQFSVERPDGSNFTLKIRSTKLEDSAMYFCASSDSDRTEAFFGQGTRLTVV.

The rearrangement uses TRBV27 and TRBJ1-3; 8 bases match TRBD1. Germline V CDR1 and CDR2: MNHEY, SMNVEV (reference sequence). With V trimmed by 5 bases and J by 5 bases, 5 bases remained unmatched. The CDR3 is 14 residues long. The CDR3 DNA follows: TGTGCCAGCAGTGGGCAGGGGGCGCGAAACACCATATATTTT. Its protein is CASSGQGARNTIYF.

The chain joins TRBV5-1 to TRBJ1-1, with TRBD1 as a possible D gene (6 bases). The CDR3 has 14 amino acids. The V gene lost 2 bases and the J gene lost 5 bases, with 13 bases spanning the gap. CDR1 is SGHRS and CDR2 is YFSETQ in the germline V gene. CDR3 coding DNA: TGCGCCAGCAGCTTTGGCAGGGGAAGAACTGAAGCTTTCTTT. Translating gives CASSFGRGRTEAFF.

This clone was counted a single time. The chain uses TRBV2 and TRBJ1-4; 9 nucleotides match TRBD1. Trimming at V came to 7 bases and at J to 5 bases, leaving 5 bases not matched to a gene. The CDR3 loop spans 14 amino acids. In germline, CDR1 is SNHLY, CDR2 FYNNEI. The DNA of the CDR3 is TGTGCCAGCAAAATCGACAGGGGGAATGAAAAACTGTTTTTT. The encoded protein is CASKIDRGNEKLFF.

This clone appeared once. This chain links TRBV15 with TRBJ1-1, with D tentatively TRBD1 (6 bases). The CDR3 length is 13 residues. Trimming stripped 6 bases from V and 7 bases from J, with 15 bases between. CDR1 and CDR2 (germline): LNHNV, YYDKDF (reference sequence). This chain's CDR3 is CATRGGATVEAFF. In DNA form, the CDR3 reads TGTGCCACCAGGGGGGGGGCGACCGTTGAAGCTTTCTTT.

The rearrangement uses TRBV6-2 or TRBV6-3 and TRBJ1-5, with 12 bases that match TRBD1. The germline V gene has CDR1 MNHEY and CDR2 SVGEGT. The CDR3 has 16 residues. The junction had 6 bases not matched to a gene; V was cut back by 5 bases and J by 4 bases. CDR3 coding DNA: TGTGCCAGCAGTCAATGGGACAGGGGGCTGAATCAGCCCCAGCATTTT. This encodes CASSQWDRGLNQPQHF.

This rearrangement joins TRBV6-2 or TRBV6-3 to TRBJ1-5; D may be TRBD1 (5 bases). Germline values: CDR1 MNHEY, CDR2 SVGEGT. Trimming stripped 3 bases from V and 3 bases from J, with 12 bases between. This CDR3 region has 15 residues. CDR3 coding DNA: TGTGCCAGCAGTTATACGGACAACTACAATCAGCCCCAGCATTTT. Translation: CASSYTDNYNQPQHF.

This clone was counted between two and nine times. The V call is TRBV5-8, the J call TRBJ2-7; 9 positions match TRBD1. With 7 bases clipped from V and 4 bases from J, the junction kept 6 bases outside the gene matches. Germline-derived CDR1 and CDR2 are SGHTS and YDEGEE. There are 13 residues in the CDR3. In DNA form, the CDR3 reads TGTGCCAGCCCAAAGACAGGGGGTTACGAGCAGTACTTC. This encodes CASPKTGGYEQYF.

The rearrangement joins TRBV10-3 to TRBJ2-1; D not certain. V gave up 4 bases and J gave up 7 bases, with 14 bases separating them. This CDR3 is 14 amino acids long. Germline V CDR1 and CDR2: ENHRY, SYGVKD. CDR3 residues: CAISAQPEANEQFF. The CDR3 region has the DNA TGTGCCATCAGTGCGCAGCCTGAGGCTAATGAGCAGTTCTTC.

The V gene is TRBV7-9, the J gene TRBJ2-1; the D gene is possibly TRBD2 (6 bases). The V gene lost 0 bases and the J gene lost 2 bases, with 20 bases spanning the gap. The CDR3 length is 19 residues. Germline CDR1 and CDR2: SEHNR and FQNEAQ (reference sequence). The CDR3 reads CASSLAPVASVLTYNEQFF. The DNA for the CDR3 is TGTGCCAGCAGCTTAGCGCCGGTGGCTAGCGTGCTTACCTACAATGAGCAGTTCTTC.

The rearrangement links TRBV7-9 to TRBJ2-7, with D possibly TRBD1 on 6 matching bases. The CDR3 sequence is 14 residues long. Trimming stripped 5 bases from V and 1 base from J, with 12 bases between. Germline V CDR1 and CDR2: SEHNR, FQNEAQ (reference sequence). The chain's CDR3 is CASSATGISYEQYF. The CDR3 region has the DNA TGTGCCAGCAGCGCCACAGGGATTTCCTACGAGCAGTACTTC.

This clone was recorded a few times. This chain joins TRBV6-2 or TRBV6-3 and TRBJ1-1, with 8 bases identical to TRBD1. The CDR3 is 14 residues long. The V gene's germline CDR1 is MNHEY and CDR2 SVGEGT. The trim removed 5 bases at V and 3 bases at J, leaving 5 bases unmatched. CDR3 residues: CASSRQGPDTEAFF. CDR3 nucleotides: TGTGCCAGCAGTAGACAGGGGCCGGACACTGAAGCTTTCTTT.

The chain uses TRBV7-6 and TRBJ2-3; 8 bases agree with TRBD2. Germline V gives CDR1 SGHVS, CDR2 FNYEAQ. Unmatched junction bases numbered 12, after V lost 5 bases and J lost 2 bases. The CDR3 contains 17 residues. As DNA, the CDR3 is TGTGCCAGCAGCCCCCGTGCGGGGGGTTCCAACACAGATACGCAGTATTTT. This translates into CASSPRAGGSNTDTQYF.

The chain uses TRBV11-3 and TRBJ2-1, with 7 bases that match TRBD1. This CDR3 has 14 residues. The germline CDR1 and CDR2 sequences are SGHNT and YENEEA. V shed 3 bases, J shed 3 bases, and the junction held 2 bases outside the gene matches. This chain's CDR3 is CASSFRDSYNEQFF. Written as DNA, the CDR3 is TGTGCCAGCAGCTTCCGGGACAGCTACAATGAGCAGTTCTTC. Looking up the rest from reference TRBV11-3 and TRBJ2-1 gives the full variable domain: EAGVVQSPRYKIIEKKQPVAFWCNPISGHNTLYWYLQNLGQGPELLIRYENEEAVDDSQLPKDRFSAERLKGVDSTLKIQPAELGDSAVYLCASSFRDSYNEQFFGPGTRLTVL.

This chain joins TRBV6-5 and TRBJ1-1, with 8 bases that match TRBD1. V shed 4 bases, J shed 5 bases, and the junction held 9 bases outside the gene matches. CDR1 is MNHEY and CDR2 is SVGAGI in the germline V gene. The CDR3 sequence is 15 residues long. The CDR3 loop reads CASSFHDRGRTEAFF. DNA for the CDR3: TGTGCCAGCAGTTTCCATGACAGGGGCAGGACTGAAGCTTTCTTT.

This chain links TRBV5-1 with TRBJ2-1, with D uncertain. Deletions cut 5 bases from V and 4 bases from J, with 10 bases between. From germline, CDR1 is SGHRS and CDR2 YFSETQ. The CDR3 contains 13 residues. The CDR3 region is CASSRGSYNEQFF. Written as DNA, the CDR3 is TGCGCCAGCAGTAGAGGAAGTTACAATGAGCAGTTCTTC.

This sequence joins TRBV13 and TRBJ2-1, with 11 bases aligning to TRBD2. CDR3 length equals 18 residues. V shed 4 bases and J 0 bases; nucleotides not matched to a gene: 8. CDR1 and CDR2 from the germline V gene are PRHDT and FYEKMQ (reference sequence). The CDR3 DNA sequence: TGTGCCAGCAGCTCGGGTAGCGGGGGGGCCGGCTCCTACAATGAGCAGTTCTTC. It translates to CASSSGSGGAGSYNEQFF.